A single sample gave rise to the 18 T cell receptor beta chains below, sequenced in a study of blood T cell repertoires in COVID-19 (dated by TCRdb to between 2020 and 2021). Receptors were amplified or captured by the immunoSEQ multiplex PCR assay. What TCRdb holds here is the immuneACCESS table cut down to in-frame rearrangements. Part of the clones is not present; checked against another copy, under half of the missing clones reflect an unresolved V gene, and the others are unexplained. The sample table shows 200,000 or so clones, and around 84% are seen once. About 15% of the sample goes to the ten largest clones. Sample: peripheral blood. The receptors derive from a man younger than 45 with active or convalescent COVID-19.

The chain carries TRBV27 and TRBJ2-5; 15 nucleotides agree with TRBD2. V dropped 6 bases and J dropped 3; count of bases not matched to a gene: 11. In germline, CDR1 is MNHEY, CDR2 SMNVEV (reference sequence). There are 18 residues in the CDR3. CDR3 residues: CASSQGLAGGGVEETQYF. The CDR3 bases are TGTGCCAGCAGCCAAGGACTAGCGGGAGGGGGAGTCGAAGAGACCCAGTACTTC.

Only one count was recorded for this clone. This chain links TRBV7-2 with TRBJ1-5; TRBD1 matches at 8 bases. Losses at the gene ends were 0 bases for V and 9 bases for J; bases not matched to a gene: 10. The length of the CDR3 is 16 residues. Germline-derived CDR1 and CDR2 are SGHTA and FQGNSA. CDR3 sequence: CASSLAPRQGAMPQHF. The DNA for the CDR3 is TGTGCCAGCAGCTTAGCCCCGCGTCAGGGGGCAATGCCCCAGCATTTT.

V is TRBV24-1 and J is TRBJ2-1; 7 bases match TRBD1. The germline V gene has CDR1 KGHDR and CDR2 SFDVKD. V lost 4 bases and J lost 4; bases outside the gene matches: 9. The CDR3 contains 16 residues. CDR3 protein: CATSDRRDSAYNEQFF. As DNA, the CDR3 is TGTGCCACCAGTGACCGCCGGGACAGTGCTTACAATGAGCAGTTCTTC.

V is TRBV7-2 and J is TRBJ2-3; the match to TRBD2 covers 14 bases. The CDR3 is made up of 18 amino acids. Unmatched junction bases numbered 4, after V lost 1 base and J lost 1 base. Germline values: CDR1 SGHTA, CDR2 FQGNSA. The CDR3 DNA sequence: TGTGCCAGCAGCTTAGTCGGACTAGCGGGAGGCGGCACAGATACGCAGTATTTT. This translates into CASSLVGLAGGGTDTQYF.

The chain carries TRBV28 and TRBJ2-7; D unresolved. Germline V gene sequence: CDR1 MDHEN, CDR2 SYDVKM. This CDR3 spans 15 amino acids. V was clipped by 8 bases and J by 5 bases, with 22 bases between them. CDR3 sequence: CASPDPRPPKNEQYV. Here the CDR3 DNA reads TGTGCCAGCCCGGATCCCAGGCCTCCCAAAAACGAGCAGTACGTC.

This clone was seen a single time. The CDR3 DNA follows: TGTGCCAGCAGTGAACATCAGGGCGACTATGGCTACACCTTC. It specifies CASSEHQGDYGYTF. V gene TRBV6-1 combines with J gene TRBJ1-2; weak D call: TRBD1 (5 bases). V lost 2 bases to trimming and J lost 3 bases, with 10 bases between them. The CDR3 contains 14 residues. Germline CDR1 reads MNHNS; CDR2 reads SASEGT.

The V call is TRBV18, the J call TRBJ1-1; D perhaps matches TRBD1 (5 bases). Per the germline V gene, CDR1 is KGHSH and CDR2 is LQKENI. The CDR3 is 16 residues long. Trimming shortened V by 5 bases and J by 1 base, and 17 bases separated the two germline ends. CDR3 nucleotide sequence: TGTGCCAGCTCATCTCGAACGCTGGGGCAGAACACTGAAGCTTTCTTT. Residues: CASSSRTLGQNTEAFF.

This clone was seen a few times. This chain connects TRBV27 to TRBJ2-3; TRBD2 is a possible D gene (6 bases). The length of the CDR3 is 15 residues. In germline, CDR1 is MNHEY, CDR2 SMNVEV (reference sequence). V gave up 6 bases and J gave up 2 bases, with 15 bases separating them. CDR3 in DNA: TGTGCCAGCAGCCCGGGGGAAACCCACACAGATACGCAGTATTTT. Protein sequence: CASSPGETHTDTQYF.

The chain couples TRBV5-1 to TRBJ2-1; possibly TRBD1 for D (5 bases). V was pared by 3 bases and J by 3 bases, with 10 bases between. The CDR3 sequence is 14 residues long. Per the germline V gene, CDR1 is SGHRS and CDR2 is YFSETQ. The DNA of the CDR3 is TGCGCCAGCAGCTCTTCAACAGGCTACAATGAGCAGTTCTTC. This codes for CASSSSTGYNEQFF.

This clone was seen a single time. The chain employs TRBV5-6 and TRBJ1-4; perhaps TRBD1 as D (6 bases). Trimming stripped 3 bases from V and 8 bases from J, with 14 bases between. The CDR3 runs 14 residues. Germline CDR1 SGHDT, CDR2 YYEEEE. CDR3 sequence reads: CASSYTGKLEKLFF. The CDR3 coding sequence is TGTGCCAGCAGCTATACAGGGAAACTCGAAAAACTGTTTTTT.

The table lists this clone with a few counts. The genes are TRBV30 and TRBJ2-1, with TRBD2 identical over 9 bases. The CDR3 runs 14 residues. With 4 bases clipped from V and 2 bases from J, the junction kept 3 bases outside the gene matches. Germline lookup yields CDR1 GTSNPN and CDR2 SVGIG (reference sequence). CDR3 DNA: TGTGCCTGGAAACTAGCGGGCACCTACAATGAGCAGTTCTTC. Translating gives CAWKLAGTYNEQFF.

The J gene is TRBJ1-4, the V gene TRBV15, with TRBD1 matching 12 bases. V gave up 3 bases and J gave up 8 bases; unmatched junction bases: 4. This CDR3 is built from 15 residues. CDR1 is LNHNV, CDR2 YYDKDF, per germline (reference sequence). The CDR3 sequence is CATSRDGTGGEKLFF. CDR3 sequence (DNA): TGTGCCACCAGCAGGGACGGGACAGGGGGCGAAAAACTGTTTTTT. The full variable domain, its missing parts supplied by reference TRBV15 and TRBJ1-4, is DAMVIQNPRYQVTQFGKPVTLSCSQTLNHNVMYWYQQKSSQAPKLLFHYYDKDFNNEADTPDNFQSRRPNTSFCFLDIRSPGLGDTAMYLCATSRDGTGGEKLFFGSGTQLSVL.

This rearrangement joins TRBV5-1 to TRBJ1-4; TRBD1 agrees at 7 bases. Germline loops: CDR1 SGHRS, CDR2 YFSETQ. V was pared by 0 bases and J by 11 bases, with 13 bases of the junction left unmatched. CDR3 length: 16 residues. The CDR3: CASSLDLFSATGKLFF. As DNA, the CDR3 is TGCGCCAGCAGCTTGGATCTTTTTTCCGCGACAGGGAAACTGTTTTTT.

The chain uses TRBV24-1 and TRBJ2-3, with a tentative D call TRBD2 (5 bases). Germline assignment: CDR1 KGHDR and CDR2 SFDVKD. V shed 5 bases and J shed 2 bases, with 10 bases lying between them. CDR3 length: 14 residues. In DNA form, the CDR3 reads TGTGCCACCAGTGGGGAGTCCTTCACAGATACGCAGTATTTT. It yields the protein CATSGESFTDTQYF.

The chain couples TRBV18 to TRBJ2-3; D perhaps matches TRBD1 (5 bases). V lost 4 bases, J lost 4 bases, and 12 bases lay in between. CDR3 length: 14 residues. Germline CDR1 KGHSH, CDR2 LQKENI. CDR3 amino acids: CASSLDRQSDTQYF. CDR3 coding DNA: TGTGCCAGCTCACTAGATAGACAGTCAGATACGCAGTATTTT.

This clone was found once. This chain connects TRBV19 to TRBJ1-2; a weak D match, TRBD1 (6 bases). V shed 5 bases and J shed 4 bases, with 14 bases lying between them. Germline CDR1 LNHDA, CDR2 SQIVND (reference sequence). The CDR3 consists of 14 residues. The CDR3 DNA sequence: TGTGCCAGTAGTGTCCGGACAGACCTCTATGGCTACACCTTC. Amino acid sequence: CASSVRTDLYGYTF.

This clone has just one count. The rearrangement uses TRBV27 and TRBJ2-1; TRBD2 aligns across 7 bases. CDR3 length: 12 amino acids. The ends lost 2 bases at V and 10 bases at J; junction bases unmatched: 2. From germline, CDR1 is MNHEY and CDR2 SMNVEV (reference sequence). Here the CDR3 DNA reads TGTGCCAGCAGTTTAGCGGGAGTGGAGCAGTTCTTC. This encodes CASSLAGVEQFF.

CDR3 sequence reads: CAWRQSSYEQYF. In nucleotides, the CDR3 is TGTGCCTGGAGACAGAGCTCCTACGAGCAGTACTTC. J is TRBJ2-7 and V is TRBV30, with D hard to call. Looked up from germline, CDR1 is GTSNPN and CDR2 is SVGIG (reference sequence). This CDR3 comprises 12 residues. V gave up 3 bases and J gave up 0 bases, with 6 bases separating them.